The 11 T cell receptor beta chains below were found in one sample sequenced in a study of shared clonotypes between healthy human individuals (dated by TCRdb to 2018 to 2020). Libraries were made using the immunoSEQ multiplex PCR assay. TCRdb retrieved this table from immuneACCESS and kept in-frame rearrangements only. Not all clones are present; in checked studies, unresolved V genes account for under half, and no reason is known for the remainder. This sample is represented by millions of clones; around 93% of them were singletons. The ten largest make up more than 1.5% of the sample. CD8 naive samples were obtained by positive selection for CCR7 among CD45RO-negative cells, yielding a CD45RA+CCR7+ population from which TemRA cells were excluded. The sequencing input was naive CD8+ T cells from PBMCs. The sample's cell subset or site label is to be understood as: CD45RA+CCR7+. These receptor sequences come from a man aged 18 to 29 in good health. Some clones in this sample may be carry-over from other donors' samples.

This clone came up once. V and J are TRBV7-2 and TRBJ2-7; D may match TRBD1 or TRBD2 (5 bases each). With 2 bases removed from V and 2 bases from J, the gap between germline ends came to 10 bases. In germline, CDR1 is SGHTA, CDR2 FQGNSA. The CDR3 runs 14 residues. CDR3 sequence (DNA): TGTGCCAGCAGCTTATGGGACGGAACCTACGAGCAGTACTTC. It yields the protein CASSLWDGTYEQYF.

The chain joins TRBV30 to TRBJ1-2, with D possibly being TRBD1 (5 bases). Trimming shortened V by 1 base and J by 6 bases, and 15 bases separated the two germline ends. The CDR3 totals 14 residues. Germline values: CDR1 GTSNPN, CDR2 SVGIG (reference sequence). CDR3 nucleotide sequence: TGTGCCTGGAGTGATTCGATCCAAGGGGATGGCTACACCTTC. It specifies CAWSDSIQGDGYTF. Variable domain in full (rest from reference TRBV30 and TRBJ1-2): SQTIHQWPATLVQPVGSPLSLECTVEGTSNPNLYWYRQAAGRGLQLLFYSVGIGQISSEVPQNLSASRPQDRQFILSSKKLLLSDSGFYLCAWSDSIQGDGYTFGSGTRLTVV.

The chain joins TRBV6-6 to TRBJ2-1, with 7 nucleotides matching TRBD2. The CDR3 covers 16 residues. V gave up 0 bases and J gave up 6 bases; unmatched junction bases: 8. CDR1 and CDR2 (germline): MNHNY, SVGAGI (reference sequence). Here the CDR3 DNA reads TGTGCCAGCAGTTACTCTTTTGGGGAGGGAACCAATGAGCAGTTCTTC. As protein: CASSYSFGEGTNEQFF.

The J gene is TRBJ2-5, the V gene TRBV10-3; possible D gene TRBD2, 5 bases. The CDR3 extends over 14 amino acids. V lost 4 bases, J lost 1 base, and 10 bases lay in between. Germline values: CDR1 ENHRY, CDR2 SYGVKD. CDR3 loop: CAISGPGTQETQYF. CDR3 coding DNA: TGTGCCATCAGTGGTCCGGGAACCCAAGAGACCCAGTACTTC.

The genes are TRBV7-9 and TRBJ2-1; 10 nucleotides agree with TRBD1. This CDR3 comprises 15 residues. The trim removed 4 bases at V and 7 bases at J, leaving 7 bases unmatched. Germline V CDR1 and CDR2: SEHNR, FQNEAQ (reference sequence). Written as DNA, the CDR3 is TGTGCCAGCAGCTCGCCGGGACAGGGGCTTAATGAGCAGTTCTTC. Amino acids: CASSSPGQGLNEQFF.

V usage is TRBV9 and J usage is TRBJ2-5; D unclear. Per germline, CDR1 SGDLS and CDR2 YYNGEE. V lost 1 base to trimming and J lost 2 bases, with 9 bases between them. The CDR3 runs 14 residues. The DNA for the CDR3 is TGTGCCAGCAGCGTAAGCTCCACTCAAGAGACCCAGTACTTC. This translates into CASSVSSTQETQYF.

This clone occurred a few times. The chain has TRBV14 and TRBJ1-1; the D gene is possibly TRBD1 (6 bases). The CDR3 length is 13 residues. Germline values: CDR1 SGHDN, CDR2 FVKESK. V was clipped by 5 bases and J by 7 bases, with 14 bases between them. The CDR3 protein is CASSSFRTDEAFF. CDR3 nucleotides: TGTGCCAGCAGCTCCTTCCGGACAGATGAAGCTTTCTTT.

This chain links TRBV4-1 with TRBJ2-7; TRBD1 aligns across 8 bases. The CDR3 runs 14 residues. J was trimmed by 4 bases and V by 5 bases; bases with no gene match: 7. Germline assignment: CDR1 MGHRA and CDR2 YSYEKL. The CDR3 nucleotides are TGCGCCAGCAGCGGACCGGGACAGGCTTACGAGCAGTACTTC. It is translated as CASSGPGQAYEQYF.

The CDR3 is CASSQGLHTGELFF. Here the CDR3 DNA reads TGTGCCAGCAGCCAGGGACTGCACACCGGGGAGCTGTTTTTT. This chain links TRBV14 with TRBJ2-2, with a tentative D call TRBD2 (6 bases). CDR3 length equals 14 residues. Germline CDR1 is SGHDN and CDR2 is FVKESK. Trimming shortened V by 3 bases and J by 3 bases, and 8 bases separated the two germline ends.

This chain connects TRBV28 to TRBJ2-3, with D possibly being TRBD1 (6 bases). The germline V and J ends were trimmed by 7 bases and 3 bases, with 17 bases remaining between them. Germline CDR1 MDHEN, CDR2 SYDVKM. The CDR3 length is 15 residues. CDR3 sequence: CASTSPGHSTDTQYF. The DNA for the CDR3 is TGTGCCAGCACCTCCCCGGGACACTCAACAGATACGCAGTATTTT.

This chain joins TRBV19 and TRBJ1-5, with 9 bases aligning to TRBD1. The CDR3 runs to 13 residues. Germline V gene data show CDR1 as LNHDA and CDR2 as SQIVND (reference sequence). Losses at the gene ends were 7 bases for V and 6 bases for J; bases not matched to a gene: 4. The CDR3 nucleotides read TGTGCCAGTATACAGGGGGCGGGTCAGCCCCAGCATTTT. Translating it yields CASIQGAGQPQHF.